The 31 T cell receptor beta chains below all came from one sample that was sequenced in a study of Ad26.COV2.S vaccination and SARS-CoV-2 variants. Method: immunoSEQ multiplex PCR; TCRdb's copy keeps in-frame clones and lacks some. This sample carries hundreds of thousands of clones, roughly 89% of them seen once, and the ten largest clones take approximately 2.5%. Treatment reported: about 20 received Ad26.COV2.S at low or high dose, single or two shots; roughly five received placebo; per-sample allocation not given. Sampling occurred on day 63 after the first vaccine or placebo injection. Sequencing was performed on peripheral blood, taken in a trial of Ad26.COV2.S vaccine versus placebo. The receptor source for this set is a person aged 18-65 years who received the Ad26.COV2.S COVID-19 vaccine or a placebo.

The V call is TRBV6-5, the J call TRBJ2-3; D unclear. Germline V gives CDR1 MNHEY, CDR2 SVGAGI. This CDR3 contains 12 residues. The V end lost 7 bases, the J end lost 6 bases, and 11 bases lay between the germline ends. CDR3 loop: CASNPGRDTQYF. CDR3 coding DNA: TGTGCCAGCAATCCCGGGCGGGATACGCAGTATTTT.

The V and J genes are TRBV25-1 and TRBJ1-1; D might be TRBD1 (5 bases). This CDR3 comprises 12 residues. Trimming took off 11 bases at V and 11 bases at J, with 21 bases between the two ends. The germline CDR1 and CDR2 sequences are MGHDK and SYGVNS. The CDR3 is CASNSGQGRAFF. CDR3 nucleotides: TGTGCCTCGAATTCTGGTCAGGGCCGGGCTTTCTTT.

Details on this clone: This same CDR3 is encoded by further DNA sequences in the sample. The chain recombines TRBV4-1 with TRBJ1-4; D perhaps matches TRBD1 (5 bases). Germline V gene data show CDR1 as MGHRA and CDR2 as YSYEKL. This CDR3 spans 16 amino acids. V lost 1 base and J 2 bases, leaving 11 bases between the germline ends. This chain's CDR3 is CASSQGWGSTNEKLFF. Written as DNA, the CDR3 is TGCGCCAGCAGCCAAGGATGGGGGAGTACTAATGAAAAACTGTTTTTT.

The chain combines TRBV12-1 with TRBJ1-2; the table assigns TRBD1, which was not confirmed against the DNA. TRBV12-1 is termed a pseudogene. This CDR3 comprises 15 residues. This chain's CDR3 is CASSFPLGQYNGYTF. Here the CDR3 DNA reads TGTGCCAGCAGCTTTCCACTGGGACAGTACAATGGCTACACCTTC.

The chain recombines TRBV9 with TRBJ2-1; D gene ambiguous. Trimming shortened V by 2 bases and J by 3 bases, and 15 bases separated the two germline ends. Germline CDR1 is SGDLS and CDR2 is YYNGEE. The CDR3 covers 16 residues. In DNA form, the CDR3 reads TGTGCCAGCAGCGTGGAGACCACGAGCTTCTACAATGAGCAGTTCTTC. It specifies CASSVETTSFYNEQFF. The whole variable domain, filled in from reference TRBV9 and TRBJ2-1, reads DSGVTQTPKHLITATGQRVTLRCSPRSGDLSVYWYQQSLDQGLQFLIQYYNGEERAKGNILERFSAQQFPDLHSELNLSSLELGDSALYFCASSVETTSFYNEQFFGPGTRLTVL.

The chain couples TRBV5-5 to TRBJ1-5; perhaps TRBD1 as D (5 bases). This CDR3 has 14 amino acids. Germline CDR1 is SGHKS and CDR2 is YYEKEE (reference sequence). Trimming removed 5 bases at V and 3 bases at J, with 12 bases between. The CDR3 is CASSQDIYNQPQHF. In DNA, the CDR3 is TGTGCCAGCAGTCAGGACATATACAATCAGCCCCAGCATTTT.

The chain couples TRBV4-1 to TRBJ1-2; D ambiguous. Trimming left V 0 bases short and J 0 bases short, with 11 bases between. In germline, CDR1 is MGHRA, CDR2 YSYEKL. CDR3 length: 16 amino acids. CDR3 in amino acids: CASSQDPAAANYGYTF. The DNA of the CDR3 is TGCGCCAGCAGCCAAGATCCGGCAGCCGCTAACTATGGCTACACCTTC.

The chain carries TRBV3-1 (or the pseudogene TRBV3-2) and TRBJ2-4; D call uncertain. The germline gives CDR1 LGHDT, CDR2 YNNKEL (reference sequence). V lost 5 bases and J 0 bases, leaving 8 bases between the germline ends. The CDR3 consists of 14 residues. The CDR3 nucleotides are TGTGCCAGCAGCTTCAGCTTAGCCAAAAACATTCAGTACTTC. Protein product: CASSFSLAKNIQYF.

This chain joins TRBV4-1 and TRBJ2-1; D remains ambiguous. In germline, CDR1 is MGHRA, CDR2 YSYEKL. Trimming took 1 base from V and 7 from J, leaving 11 bases between them. The CDR3 is made up of 14 amino acids. The CDR3 loop reads CASSQGLLGNEQFF. In nucleotides, the CDR3 is TGCGCCAGCAGCCAAGGTCTCCTTGGGAATGAGCAGTTCTTC.

V is TRBV7-3 and J is TRBJ1-1; a possible D gene is TRBD1 (6 bases). Germline CDR1 reads SGHTA; CDR2 reads FQGTGA. Trimming took off 1 base at V and 5 bases at J, with 8 bases between the two ends. The CDR3 consists of 13 residues. CDR3 residues: CASSLKGGTEAFF. The CDR3 DNA reads TGTGCCAGCAGCTTAAAAGGGGGAACTGAAGCTTTCTTT.

This clone was seen only a few times. V gene TRBV10-3 combines with J gene TRBJ2-1, with TRBD2 identical over 8 bases. The CDR3 is 16 residues long. Trimming took 0 bases from V and 7 from J; bases not matched to a gene: 8. Germline V lookup: CDR1 ENHRY, CDR2 SYGVKD. The CDR3: CAISESHGRVGNEQFF. In DNA, the CDR3 is TGTGCCATCAGTGAGTCGCACGGGAGGGTCGGTAATGAGCAGTTCTTC.

The chain is built from TRBV28 and TRBJ1-1, with D possibly TRBD1 on 5 matching bases. The CDR3 is 15 residues long. The V gene lost 5 bases and the J gene lost 0 bases, with 13 bases spanning the gap. Germline V gene lookup returns CDR1 MDHEN and CDR2 SYDVKM. CDR3 loop: CASSPPAGMNTEAFF. Here the CDR3 DNA reads TGTGCCAGCAGTCCTCCGGCAGGGATGAACACTGAAGCTTTCTTT.

The V call is TRBV18, the J call TRBJ1-5, with TRBD1 as a possible D gene (6 bases). The CDR3 has 15 residues. Germline CDR1 KGHSH, CDR2 LQKENI. The V end was cut by 6 bases, the J end by 0 bases, with 12 bases between. CDR3 region: CASSLGQSSNQPQHF. The CDR3 region has the DNA TGTGCCAGCTCTCTCGGACAGAGTAGCAATCAGCCCCAGCATTTT.

The chain combines TRBV7-9 with TRBJ2-1; 7 bases agree with TRBD1. The germline V gene has CDR1 SEHNR and CDR2 FQNEAQ (reference sequence). The CDR3 runs 17 residues. Trimming cost V 5 bases and J 1 base; bases outside gene matches: 11. The CDR3 reads CASSRTGPVRSYNEQFF. CDR3 nucleotide sequence: TGTGCCAGCAGCAGGACAGGCCCCGTCCGGTCCTACAATGAGCAGTTCTTC.

This clone came up once. As DNA, the CDR3 is TGTGCCAGCAGCTTAGGGCGGGCAGGGGGTAATTCACCCCTCCACTTT. Translated, it gives CASSLGRAGGNSPLHF. The chain combines TRBV7-8 with TRBJ1-6; 7 nucleotides align to TRBD1. Germline V lookup: CDR1 SGHVS, CDR2 FQNEAQ. This CDR3 has 16 residues. The junction had 6 bases not matched to a gene; V was cut back by 1 base and J by 6 bases. The entire variable domain, with the rest obtained from reference TRBV7-8 and TRBJ1-6, is as follows: GAGVSQSPRYKVAKRGQDVALRCDPISGHVSLFWYQQALGQGPEFLTYFQNEAQLDKSGLPSDRFFAERPEGSVSTLKIQRTQQEDSAVYLCASSLGRAGGNSPLHFGNGTRLTVT.

The chain combines TRBV7-7 with TRBJ2-1, with D unclear. Between the trimmed V and J ends, which lost 3 bases and 3 bases, there was a span of 12 bases. The V gene's germline CDR1 is SSHAT and CDR2 FNYEAQ (reference sequence). CDR3 size: 15 residues. CDR3 sequence (DNA): TGTGCCAGCAGCTTGGCCCCGACGATCTACAATGAGCAGTTCTTC. It encodes CASSLAPTIYNEQFF.

The chain uses TRBV6-5 and TRBJ2-5, with D unclear. The germline CDR1 and CDR2 sequences are MNHEY and SVGAGI. V lost 0 bases and J 0 bases, leaving 5 bases between the germline ends. The CDR3 extends over 14 amino acids. The chain's CDR3 is CASSYSYDQETQYF. The CDR3 bases are TGTGCCAGCAGTTACTCGTACGACCAAGAGACCCAGTACTTC.

The chain links TRBV9 to TRBJ2-3; TRBD2 matches 12 bases. The CDR3 runs 14 residues. Per the germline V gene, CDR1 is SGDLS and CDR2 is YYNGEE. The V segment lost 4 bases and the J segment 9 bases; nucleotides outside the gene matches: 6. CDR3 in DNA: TGTGCCAGCAGCCTCGGACTAGCGGGACAGACGCAGTATTTT. It translates to CASSLGLAGQTQYF.

On this clone itself: This same CDR3 is encoded by further DNA sequences in the sample. The chain is built from TRBV2 and TRBJ2-7; D remains unclear. CDR1 and CDR2 from the germline V gene are SNHLY and FYNNEI. This CDR3 has 11 residues. The ends were cut back, 2 bases at V and 5 bases at J, with 4 bases in the middle. CDR3 in DNA: TGTGCCAGCAGTGAATACGACGAGCAGTACGTC. Translating it yields CASSEYDEQYV.

V is TRBV7-2 and J is TRBJ1-2, with TRBD1 identical over 7 bases. Germline CDR1 SGHTA, CDR2 FQGNSA. Trimming cost V 5 bases and J 7 bases; bases outside gene matches: 4. This CDR3 comprises 12 residues. CDR3 sequence (DNA): TGTGCCAGCAGCACCCACAGGGGTGGCTACACCTTC. It specifies CASSTHRGGYTF.

The chain links TRBV19 to TRBJ2-5; TRBD2 might be the D (6 bases). V was trimmed by 2 bases and J by 7 bases, leaving 11 bases between them. Looked up from germline, CDR1 is LNHDA and CDR2 is SQIVND (reference sequence). The length of the CDR3 is 13 residues. In DNA, the CDR3 is TGTGCCAGTAGTATAAGTTGGGGAGGGACCCAGTACTTC. Translation: CASSISWGGTQYF.

This chain connects TRBV24-1 to TRBJ1-5; the D gene is possibly TRBD1 (6 bases). This CDR3 has 14 amino acids. Trimming removed 5 bases from V and 7 bases from J, with 14 bases in between. The V gene's germline CDR1 is KGHDR and CDR2 SFDVKD. The CDR3 DNA reads TGTGCCACCAGTGGTCAGGGGAGTGGACAGCCCCAGCATTTT. Translating gives CATSGQGSGQPQHF.

V and J are TRBV7-9 and TRBJ2-6; D remains unclear. Germline V CDR1 and CDR2: SEHNR, FQNEAQ (reference sequence). Trimming removed 2 bases at V and 0 bases at J, with 5 bases between. This CDR3 spans 15 amino acids. CDR3 sequence reads: CASSLSGSGANVLTF. CDR3 DNA: TGTGCCAGCAGCTTAAGTGGCTCTGGGGCCAACGTCCTGACTTTC.

Comments on this clone: Distinct nucleotide sequences in the sample also encode this CDR3. This chain links TRBV2 with TRBJ1-2; D uncertain. This CDR3 has 12 amino acids. Trimming left V 1 base short and J 5 bases short, with 5 bases between. Germline V lookup: CDR1 SNHLY, CDR2 FYNNEI. The CDR3 DNA reads as TGTGCCAGCAGTGAAGGGACGTATGGCTACACCTTC. It encodes CASSEGTYGYTF. Using reference TRBV2 and TRBJ1-2 for the parts outside the CDR3, the full variable domain is EPEVTQTPSHQVTQMGQEVILRCVPISNHLYFYWYRQILGQKVEFLVSFYNNEISEKSEIFDDQFSVERPDGSNFTLKIRSTKLEDSAMYFCASSEGTYGYTFGSGTRLTVV.

The chain uses TRBV27 and TRBJ2-2; D ambiguous. V was shortened by 3 bases and J by 5 bases, with 7 bases between the two germline ends. Germline V gives CDR1 MNHEY, CDR2 SMNVEV (reference sequence). This CDR3 comprises 13 residues. The CDR3 sequence is CASSFGVTGELFF. Written as DNA, the CDR3 is TGTGCCAGCAGTTTCGGAGTTACCGGGGAGCTGTTTTTT.

This clone has only one observation. The chain links TRBV7-3 to TRBJ2-1; 7 bases are a match to TRBD2. The CDR3 extends over 14 amino acids. J gave up 2 bases and V 5 bases, and 3 bases lay outside the gene matches. The germline V gene encodes CDR1 SGHTA and CDR2 FQGTGA. CDR3 in amino acids: CASSGGSTYNEQFF. The CDR3 DNA reads as TGTGCCAGCAGCGGCGGGAGCACCTACAATGAGCAGTTCTTC. Together with reference TRBV7-3 and TRBJ2-1, the CDR3 gives the full variable domain: GAGVSQTPSNKVTEKGKYVELRCDPISGHTALYWYRQSLGQGPEFLIYFQGTGAADDSGLPNDRFFAVRPEGSVSTLKIQRTERGDSAVYLCASSGGSTYNEQFFGPGTRLTVL.

For the CDR3, the DNA is TGTGCCAGCAGCTTTCGGGAAACCTATGGCTACACCTTC. Protein sequence: CASSFRETYGYTF. This sequence joins TRBV7-9 and TRBJ1-2, with D uncertain. The V and J ends lost 3 bases and 4 bases respectively, with 9 bases between them. Germline values: CDR1 SEHNR, CDR2 FQNEAQ (reference sequence). The CDR3 spans 13 residues. Looking up the rest from reference TRBV7-9 and TRBJ1-2 gives the full variable domain: DTGVSQNPRHKITKRGQNVTFRCDPISEHNRLYWYRQTLGQGPEFLTYFQNEAQLEKSRLLSDRFSAERPKGSFSTLEIQRTEQGDSAMYLCASSFRETYGYTFGSGTRLTVV.

This chain joins TRBV29-1 and TRBJ1-1, with D perhaps matching TRBD1 (6 bases). Germline V gene lookup returns CDR1 SQVTM and CDR2 ANQGSEA. Between the trimmed V and J ends, which lost 7 bases and 1 base, there was a span of 13 bases. CDR3 length: 13 amino acids. The DNA of the CDR3 is TGCAGCGGGAGGGGGGGCAGGAACACTGAAGCTTTCTTT. Its translation is CSGRGGRNTEAFF.

The rearrangement links TRBV4-3 to TRBJ2-1; the D gene is possibly TRBD1 (6 bases). The V gene's germline CDR1 is LGHNA and CDR2 YSLEER. V was shortened by 4 bases and J by 2 bases, with 18 bases between the two germline ends. CDR3 length equals 17 residues. CDR3 amino acids: CASSLENRVPPYNEQFF. The CDR3 coding sequence is TGCGCCAGCAGCCTCGAGAACAGGGTGCCCCCCTACAATGAGCAGTTCTTC.

V usage is TRBV29-1 and J usage is TRBJ2-5, with D uncertain. The V end lost 5 bases, the J end lost 6 bases, and 10 bases lay between the germline ends. CDR1 SQVTM and CDR2 ANQGSEA come from the germline V gene. The CDR3 contains 11 residues. DNA of the CDR3: TGCAGCGTTCGCCCCGGACAGACCCAGTACTTC. It translates to CSVRPGQTQYF.

The V and J genes are TRBV2 and TRBJ1-4; 8 bases line up with TRBD1. The V and J ends lost 2 bases and 1 base, in that order; junction bases with no gene match: 3. The CDR3 has 16 residues. The germline gives CDR1 SNHLY, CDR2 FYNNEI. CDR3 in amino acids: CASSEQGAGTNEKLFF. The DNA of the CDR3 is TGTGCCAGCAGTGAACAGGGGGCAGGAACTAATGAAAAACTGTTTTTT.